This entry lists 5 T cell receptor beta chains sequenced from one sample in a study of monozygotic twins with cystic fibrosis. Some clones are missing from TCRdb's copy, which holds only in-frame ones; the method was immunoSEQ multiplex PCR. The table includes some 10,000 clones, roughly 85% detected once. The source material was blood. Every receptor here comes from a young man with cystic fibrosis.

This chain links TRBV7-9 with TRBJ2-4, with 9 bases identical to TRBD1. Losses at the gene ends were 0 bases for V and 6 bases for J; bases not matched to a gene: 3. CDR3 length: 15 amino acids. Germline loops: CDR1 SEHNR, CDR2 FQNEAQ (reference sequence). CDR3 amino acids: CASSLAGQGPNIQYF. CDR3 bases: TGTGCCAGCAGCTTAGCGGGACAGGGCCCAAACATTCAGTACTTC.

The CDR3, as DNA: TGTGCCAGCAGGGCCGACGTAGGCGAGCAGTACTTC. Amino acids: CASRADVGEQYF. The chain carries TRBV6-1 and TRBJ2-7; D gene unclear. The CDR3 contains 12 residues. The ends were cut back, 6 bases at V and 6 bases at J, with 12 bases in the middle. Germline assignment: CDR1 MNHNS and CDR2 SASEGT.

The chain couples TRBV4-1 to TRBJ2-1; 10 positions match TRBD2. The CDR3 is 14 residues long. Germline CDR1 is MGHRA and CDR2 is YSYEKL. V lost 4 bases, J lost 4 bases, and 1 base stayed unmatched. The CDR3 protein is CASSPSGGYNEQFF. Written as DNA, the CDR3 is TGCGCCAGCAGCCCTAGCGGGGGATACAATGAGCAGTTCTTC.

This clone was detected only a few times. This chain connects TRBV28 to TRBJ1-2, with 7 bases matching TRBD1. Germline V lookup: CDR1 MDHEN, CDR2 SYDVKM. V lost 10 bases, J lost 5 bases, and 10 bases stayed unmatched. The CDR3 covers 13 residues. CDR3 sequence (DNA): TGTGCCACCACGACAGGGAACGCTTATGGCTACACCTTC. It translates to CATTTGNAYGYTF.

This rearrangement joins TRBV15 to TRBJ2-5, with 9 bases fitting TRBD1. Germline CDR1 is LNHNV and CDR2 is YYDKDF (reference sequence). The J segment lost 5 bases and the V segment lost 2 bases, leaving 9 bases of the junction unmatched. The CDR3 is 16 amino acids. This chain's CDR3 is CATSRTPGQGTETQYF. The CDR3 nucleotides are TGTGCCACCAGCAGAACTCCGGGACAGGGTACCGAGACCCAGTACTTC.